This T cell receptor beta chain was sequenced in a study of shared clonotypes between healthy human individuals. This clone was detected a few times. Antigen specificity is unknown. V gave up 7 bases and J gave up 6 bases; unmatched junction bases: 10. CDR3 length: 14 amino acids. Germline V gives CDR1 MNHEY, CDR2 SVGAGI. The repertoire was sequenced with immunoSEQ multiplex PCR; TCRdb's copy has only in-frame clones and lacks some. Among 730,000 or so clones, approximately 79% were seen once, and the ten largest hold 1.5% to 2%. Findings and limits, study-wide: Non-shared clonotypes were found to have lower generation probabilities than the clonotypes that were shared by all four of the sorted-subset donors.

The chain combines TRBV6-5 with TRBJ2-7; 9 bases map to TRBD2. The sequencing input was memory CD4+ T cells sorted from blood. Subset specified: CD45RA-negative fraction. The TCR sequence derives from a woman aged 25-40 years in good health. The CDR3, as DNA: TGTGCCAGCAAGACGGCGGGAGGGCCGGGCGAGCAGTACTTC. Its translation: CASKTAGGPGEQYF.